This passage covers 26 T cell receptor beta chains from one sample sequenced in a study of blood T cell repertoires in COVID-19. Generated by immunoSEQ multiplex PCR, the TCRdb table keeps only in-frame clones and is missing some. The sample contains 200,000 to 250,000 clones, 65% to 90% of which appear only once. Sequenced sample: PBMCs or T cells enriched from blood (not recorded which). The receptor source for this set is a woman in her 50s with acute COVID-19.

This clone was recorded only once. The gene calls are TRBV7-8 and TRBJ1-2; 9 bases line up with TRBD1. The length of the CDR3 is 14 residues. CDR1 and CDR2 (germline): SGHVS, FQNEAQ. Unmatched junction bases numbered 4, after V lost 5 bases and J lost 3 bases. The DNA for the CDR3 is TGTGCCAGCAGCCACCGGACAGGGGACTATGGCTACACCTTC. Translation gives CASSHRTGDYGYTF.

This sequence joins TRBV6-5 and TRBJ1-2, with a weak D call TRBD1 (5 bases). Germline V CDR1 and CDR2: MNHEY, SVGAGI. The V and J ends lost 9 bases and 4 bases respectively, with 21 bases between them. This CDR3 is 15 amino acids long. In DNA form, the CDR3 reads TGTGCCAGTCCCAACGCGGCAGGGCGGATCTATGGCTACACCTTC. Its protein is CASPNAAGRIYGYTF.

Notes on this clone: The same CDR3 also results from other DNA sequences found in this sample. The chain couples TRBV9 to TRBJ1-5, with TRBD1 identical over 7 bases. The CDR3 contains 14 residues. In germline, CDR1 is SGDLS, CDR2 YYNGEE. Trimming removed 2 bases from V and 7 bases from J; junction bases left unmatched: 6. The CDR3 DNA reads TGTGCCAGCAGCGTCGAGGGGGCCGGGCAGCCCCAGCATTTT. Its protein is CASSVEGAGQPQHF.

The gene calls are TRBV5-4 and TRBJ2-6; the D gene is possibly TRBD1 (6 bases). V gave up 1 base and J gave up 0 bases, with 8 bases separating them. Germline V gives CDR1 SGHNT, CDR2 YYREEE (reference sequence). The CDR3 loop spans 16 amino acids. CDR3 in DNA: TGTGCCAGCAGCTTGATGGGGGCCTCTGGGGCCAACGTCCTGACTTTC. As protein: CASSLMGASGANVLTF.

The CDR3: CASKSGGGNGDEQFF. As DNA, the CDR3 is TGTGCCAGCAAGTCAGGGGGAGGTAATGGAGATGAGCAGTTCTTC. The V gene is TRBV28, the J gene TRBJ2-1, with D perhaps matching TRBD1 (7 bases). V was clipped by 7 bases and J by 8 bases, with 21 bases between them. The CDR3 has 15 amino acids. Germline V CDR1 and CDR2: MDHEN, SYDVKM.

V usage is TRBV27 and J usage is TRBJ2-5; the match to TRBD2 covers 13 bases. The CDR3 consists of 16 residues. Losses at the gene ends were 2 bases for V and 5 bases for J; bases not matched to a gene: 5. Germline lookup yields CDR1 MNHEY and CDR2 SMNVEV (reference sequence). CDR3: CASSLKGLAGRETQYF. The CDR3 coding sequence is TGTGCCAGCAGTTTAAAGGGACTAGCGGGACGGGAGACCCAGTACTTC.

The chain recombines TRBV7-9 with TRBJ2-7; TRBD2 matches 7 bases. With 5 bases clipped from V and 7 bases from J, the junction kept 11 bases outside the gene matches. Per the germline V gene, CDR1 is SEHNR and CDR2 is FQNEAQ (reference sequence). There are 14 residues in the CDR3. CDR3 nucleotides: TGTGCCAGCAGCCCCCTCTTGCTGGGGGGGGAGCAGTACTTC. This gives the protein CASSPLLLGGEQYF.

Only a few counts were recorded for this clone. The V call is TRBV6-5, the J call TRBJ1-2; D is uncertain. The CDR3 loop spans 11 amino acids. Trimming cost V 4 bases and J 5 bases, with 5 bases left between them. Germline lookup yields CDR1 MNHEY and CDR2 SVGAGI. This chain's CDR3 is CASSLEYGYTF. The CDR3 DNA is TGTGCCAGCAGTTTGGAGTATGGCTACACCTTC.

A single count supports this clone. This sequence joins TRBV4-3 and TRBJ2-2; D is perhaps TRBD1 (5 bases). CDR1 and CDR2 from the germline V gene are LGHNA and YSLEER. V shed 0 bases and J shed 3 bases, with 11 bases lying between them. The CDR3 is 16 amino acids. CDR3 region: CASSQDVQGYTGELFF. CDR3 sequence (DNA): TGCGCCAGCAGCCAAGATGTTCAGGGTTACACCGGGGAGCTGTTTTTT.

This clone has ten or more counts. The CDR3 bases are TGTGCCATCAGTGGTACCCCCGGCGGCAACAACTATGGCTACACCTTC. Translated, it gives CAISGTPGGNNYGYTF. The V call is TRBV10-3, the J call TRBJ1-2, with D hard to call. The germline gives CDR1 ENHRY, CDR2 SYGVKD. The ends were cut back, 4 bases at V and 2 bases at J, with 17 bases in the middle. The CDR3 is 16 residues long.

Points on this clone: At one end the junction does not follow the germline gene, possibly because of a read error. The chain recombines TRBV7-2 with TRBJ2-7, with 9 positions matching TRBD1. The CDR3 extends over 17 amino acids. Looked up from germline, CDR1 is SGHTA and CDR2 is FQGNSA. For the CDR3, the DNA is TGTGCCAGCAGCCTAGCAGCCGGGACAGGGCTCTCCTACGAGCAGTACTTC. Its translation is CASSLAAGTGLSYEQYF.

This clone occurred many times. The chain employs TRBV5-5 and TRBJ2-5, with 7 bases that match TRBD1. The germline gives CDR1 SGHKS, CDR2 YYEKEE (reference sequence). With V trimmed by 4 bases and J by 4 bases, 4 bases remained unmatched. This CDR3 has 13 amino acids. CDR3: CASSTPGGETQYF. The CDR3 DNA reads as TGTGCCAGCAGCACTCCAGGGGGAGAGACCCAGTACTTC.

This clone showed up just once. The J gene is TRBJ2-7, the V gene TRBV9; 7 bases are shared with TRBD1. This CDR3 is built from 15 residues. V lost 5 bases and J lost 6; bases outside the gene matches: 14. Per germline, CDR1 SGDLS and CDR2 YYNGEE. The CDR3 protein is CASSRGQYTAGEQYF. DNA of the CDR3: TGTGCCAGCAGTAGGGGACAGTACACCGCAGGCGAGCAGTACTTC.

This clone showed up just once. This sequence joins TRBV7-2 and TRBJ1-1, with a tentative D call TRBD1 (6 bases). This CDR3 is 12 amino acids long. The V and J ends lost 5 bases and 10 bases respectively, with 14 bases between them. The germline V gene encodes CDR1 SGHTA and CDR2 FQGNSA. CDR3 amino acids: CASSENRVTAFF. The CDR3 DNA reads as TGTGCCAGCAGCGAAAACAGGGTGACAGCTTTCTTT.

V is TRBV7-2 and J is TRBJ2-1; 7 bases agree with TRBD2. From germline, CDR1 is SGHTA and CDR2 FQGNSA. The ends lost 4 bases at V and 2 bases at J; junction bases unmatched: 8. The CDR3 is made up of 16 amino acids. The CDR3 coding sequence is TGTGCCAGCAGCTCCGCGAGCGGGGTGGCCTACAATGAGCAGTTCTTC. It specifies CASSSASGVAYNEQFF. Variable domain in full (rest from reference TRBV7-2 and TRBJ2-1): GAGVSQSPSNKVTEKGKDVELRCDPISGHTALYWYRQSLGQGLEFLIYFQGNSAPDKSGLPSDRFSAERTGGSVSTLTIQRTQQEDSAVYLCASSSASGVAYNEQFFGPGTRLTVL.

The chain recombines TRBV30 with TRBJ2-5; 11 bases align to TRBD2. CDR3 length: 16 amino acids. Trimming at V came to 3 bases and at J to 4 bases, leaving 10 bases not matched to a gene. CDR1 and CDR2 from the germline V gene are GTSNPN and SVGIG (reference sequence). CDR3 amino acids: CAWSGSGRAVGETQYF. The CDR3 coding sequence is TGTGCCTGGAGCGGTAGCGGGAGGGCGGTCGGAGAGACCCAGTACTTC.

The chain links TRBV7-6 to TRBJ1-1; TRBD1 is a possible D gene (6 bases). The length of the CDR3 is 16 residues. Germline V gene data show CDR1 as SGHVS and CDR2 as FNYEAQ. V was shortened by 5 bases and J by 0 bases, with 16 bases between the two germline ends. The CDR3 sequence: CASSAGTPVVNTEAFF. DNA of the CDR3: TGTGCCAGCAGCGCCGGGACACCGGTGGTGAACACTGAAGCTTTCTTT.

This chain joins TRBV4-3 and TRBJ2-2; 9 positions match TRBD1. There are 16 residues in the CDR3. Germline CDR1 is LGHNA and CDR2 is YSLEER. The V and J ends lost 7 bases and 4 bases, in that order; junction bases with no gene match: 10. CDR3 region: CASNLRPTGGTGELFF. CDR3 nucleotides: TGCGCCAGCAATCTGCGCCCGACAGGGGGCACCGGGGAGCTGTTTTTT.

CDR3 sequence reads: CASSLRQASYGYTF. As DNA, the CDR3 is TGTGCCAGCAGCTTGCGTCAGGCGAGCTATGGCTACACCTTC. J is TRBJ1-2 and V is TRBV5-6; no definite D call. V lost 1 base, J lost 4 bases, and 11 bases lay in between. Germline V gives CDR1 SGHDT, CDR2 YYEEEE. The CDR3 length is 14 residues.

V usage is TRBV7-9 and J usage is TRBJ2-1; TRBD1 is a possible D gene (6 bases). The germline V gene has CDR1 SEHNR and CDR2 FQNEAQ (reference sequence). The V gene lost 8 bases and the J gene lost 0 bases, with 11 bases spanning the gap. The CDR3 loop spans 14 amino acids. CDR3: CASGGLSSYNEQFF. The CDR3, as DNA: TGTGCCAGCGGGGGCTTAAGCTCCTACAATGAGCAGTTCTTC.

V gene TRBV5-4 combines with J gene TRBJ2-2; maybe TRBD1 (6 bases). CDR3 length equals 14 residues. Trimming removed 3 bases from V and 4 bases from J, with 10 bases in between. The germline V gene encodes CDR1 SGHNT and CDR2 YYREEE (reference sequence). In DNA form, the CDR3 reads TGTGCCAGCAGCTGGGACACCGGCACCGGGGAGCTGTTTTTT. This codes for CASSWDTGTGELFF.

This clone was seen a few times. The chain couples TRBV25-1 to TRBJ2-7, with 8 nucleotides matching TRBD1. The junction had 7 bases not matched to a gene; V was cut back by 6 bases and J by 0 bases. CDR1 is MGHDK and CDR2 is SYGVNS in the germline V gene. The CDR3 runs to 15 residues. The CDR3 DNA sequence: TGTGCCAGCAGCGAGGGGACAGGCTTCTCCTACGAGCAGTACTTC. It yields the protein CASSEGTGFSYEQYF.

The rearrangement uses TRBV18 and TRBJ1-2; D not certain. The CDR3 loop spans 15 amino acids. V lost 3 bases and J lost 4, with 15 bases in between. Germline loops: CDR1 KGHSH, CDR2 LQKENI. CDR3 residues: CASSPIDGEGYGYTF. The CDR3 DNA follows: TGTGCCAGCTCACCTATAGATGGGGAGGGCTATGGCTACACCTTC.

J is TRBJ2-7 and V is TRBV10-3; TRBD1 matches 9 bases. From germline, CDR1 is ENHRY and CDR2 SYGVKD. The CDR3 length is 14 residues. The junction had 6 bases not matched to a gene; V was cut back by 5 bases and J by 4 bases. The CDR3 nucleotides are TGTGCCATCAGTCCGGGACAGGGTAGGTACGAGCAGTACTTC. This gives the protein CAISPGQGRYEQYF.

The chain uses TRBV6-1 and TRBJ2-3; 8 bases map to TRBD2. The CDR3 runs to 16 residues. CDR1 and CDR2 (germline): MNHNS, SASEGT. The V and J ends lost 4 bases and 4 bases, in that order; junction bases with no gene match: 10. CDR3: CASSVDRDGRADTQYF. CDR3 bases: TGTGCCAGCAGTGTTGACCGGGACGGGAGGGCAGATACGCAGTATTTT.

The chain carries TRBV28 and TRBJ1-5; the match to TRBD1 covers 9 bases. The germline CDR1 and CDR2 sequences are MDHEN and SYDVKM. J gave up 7 bases and V 5 bases, and 3 bases lay outside the gene matches. CDR3 length: 13 residues. The CDR3 is CASSPTGGQPQHF. The DNA of the CDR3 is TGTGCCAGCAGTCCGACAGGGGGACAGCCCCAGCATTTT.